These 8 T cell receptor beta chains originate from one sample sequenced in a study of PD-1 blockade in classical Hodgkin lymphoma. Specified time point: cycle 4 day 1 (C4D1), after 5 to 7 weeks of nivolumab. Relapse was seen in all patients after autologous stem cell transplantation, and brentuximab vedotin exposure was variable. CD4+ T cells were purified from thawed PBMCs by magnetic negative selection. TCRdb keeps only in-frame clones here, not all; method: immunoSEQ multiplex PCR. Of more than 15,000 clones in the sample, roughly three quarters are singletons; the top ten hold roughly 1.8%. The sequencing here drew on CD4+ T cells from blood, taken before the fourth cycle of nivolumab. Receptor source: a human donor with classical Hodgkin lymphoma.

The chain joins TRBV19 to TRBJ2-3, with 9 bases that match TRBD1. V was clipped by 3 bases and J by 2 bases; unmatched bases: 3. CDR3 size: 15 residues. Germline V gene lookup returns CDR1 LNHDA and CDR2 SQIVND (reference sequence). In DNA form, the CDR3 reads TGTGCCAGTAGTATCTGGACAGGGGACACAGATACGCAGTATTTT. As protein: CASSIWTGDTDTQYF.

The chain is built from TRBV7-9 and TRBJ2-5; TRBD2 matches 11 bases. The assigned J gene may be wrong: the sequence end matches TRBJ2-7 better. The CDR3 loop spans 14 amino acids. Germline V gene lookup returns CDR1 SEHNR and CDR2 FQNEAQ (reference sequence). CDR3 region: CASTVAGGSDEQYF. The CDR3 bases are TGTGCCAGCACAGTAGCGGGAGGGAGCGACGAGCAGTACTTC.

Written as DNA, the CDR3 is TGTGCCATCAGTGAGGGGCAGGGAGATTGGACTGAAGCTTTCTTT. This codes for CAISEGQGDWTEAFF. The V call is TRBV10-3, the J call TRBJ1-1, with D perhaps matching TRBD1 (5 bases). The length of the CDR3 is 15 residues. Germline V gene lookup returns CDR1 ENHRY and CDR2 SYGVKD. Deletions cut 2 bases from V and 5 bases from J, with 15 bases between.

This clone was detected once. The rearrangement joins TRBV5-6 to TRBJ1-4, with a possible D match to TRBD1 (5 bases). This CDR3 is built from 13 residues. V was clipped by 4 bases and J by 7 bases, with 11 bases between them. The germline gives CDR1 SGHDT, CDR2 YYEEEE. CDR3 region: CASSTGPVEKLFF. DNA of the CDR3: TGTGCCAGCAGCACGGGACCGGTTGAAAAACTGTTTTTT. Filled out from reference TRBV5-6 and TRBJ1-4, the complete variable domain reads DAGVTQSPTHLIKTRGQQVTLRCSPKSGHDTVSWYQQALGQGPQFIFQYYEEEERQRGNFPDRFSGHQFPNYSSELNVNALLLGDSALYLCASSTGPVEKLFFGSGTQLSVL.

The CDR3 nucleotides read TGTGCCAGCAGCGCCCCACCAGCTAGCGGACAAGAGACCCAGTACTTC. Protein product: CASSAPPASGQETQYF. The chain employs TRBV11-2 and TRBJ2-5; 7 nucleotides line up with TRBD2. The CDR3 covers 16 residues. Germline-derived CDR1 and CDR2 are SGHAT and FQNNGV. V shed 5 bases and J 2 bases; nucleotides not matched to a gene: 11.

This rearrangement joins TRBV28 to TRBJ1-1; D unclear. The length of the CDR3 is 11 residues. Germline CDR1 is MDHEN and CDR2 is SYDVKM. V gave up 6 bases and J gave up 10 bases, with 12 bases separating them. CDR3 in DNA: TGTGCCAGCAGCCCGAGGGAGAGAGCTTTCTTT. Translating it yields CASSPRERAFF.

This clone was recorded once. The V call is TRBV5-1, the J call TRBJ2-7; D is perhaps TRBD1 (6 bases). The germline gives CDR1 SGHRS, CDR2 YFSETQ. CDR3 length: 14 residues. Trimming left V 3 bases short and J 4 bases short, with 14 bases between. This CDR3 reads CASSSTGNHYEQYF. The CDR3 DNA reads TGCGCCAGCAGCTCAACAGGGAACCATTACGAGCAGTACTTC. Full variable domain (outside the CDR3, taken from reference TRBV5-1 and TRBJ2-7): KAGVTQTPRYLIKTRGQQVTLSCSPISGHRSVSWYQQTPGQGLQFLFEYFSETQRNKGNFPGRFSGRQFSNSRSEMNVSTLELGDSALYLCASSSTGNHYEQYFGPGTRLTVT.

V usage is TRBV6-4 and J usage is TRBJ2-7; 14 bases match TRBD2. The CDR3 totals 17 residues. Germline trimming cut 1 base from V and 1 base from J; bases unmatched to any gene: 3. From germline, CDR1 is MRHNA and CDR2 SNTAGT. CDR3 loop: CASSDFGLAGGSYEQYF. CDR3 nucleotides: TGTGCCAGCAGTGACTTCGGACTAGCGGGAGGTTCCTACGAGCAGTACTTC.